This T cell receptor (beta chain) was retrieved from a study of cytomegalovirus exposure and HLA in healthy donors. Notes on the study in general: Reportedly, fewer N-insertions than the 666-donor mean appeared in an Asian-associated ancestry cluster in a later analysis. Cytomegalovirus status was reportedly diagnosed by the classifier with high sensitivity and specificity. Highly shared variants forming one cluster were likely a sequencing artifact.

In the case of this clone: Its target is unknown.

In the PCR, 60 Vbeta and 13 Jbeta primers were used. Clones were read by immunoSEQ multiplex PCR, and TCRdb kept only the in-frame ones, dropping some. This table has 100,000 to 150,000 clones, approximately 80% appearing once. CDR1 and CDR2 (germline): SGHRS, YFSETQ. The ends were cut back, 0 bases at V and 1 base at J, with 7 bases in the middle. This CDR3 has 14 residues. The V and J genes are TRBV5-1 and TRBJ2-5, with a possible D match to TRBD2 (6 bases). The TCR comes from a woman aged 35 to 49 in good health and CMV-seropositive. The material sequenced was PBMCs. The CDR3 sequence is CASSLGRVQETQYF. DNA of the CDR3: TGCGCCAGCAGCTTGGGGAGGGTCCAAGAGACCCAGTACTTC. The full variable domain, completed using reference TRBV5-1 and TRBJ2-5, is KAGVTQTPRYLIKTRGQQVTLSCSPISGHRSVSWYQQTPGQGLQFLFEYFSETQRNKGNFPGRFSGRQFSNSRSEMNVSTLELGDSALYLCASSLGRVQETQYFGPGTRLLVL.